The TCR beta chain described here comes from a study of T-cell reconstitution after alpha-beta-depleted transplantation in children. Overall study results and limits: Approximately two months post-transplant, alpha-beta T cells reportedly originated from several hundred expanded graft clones. Fresh T-cell production supplied most of the T-cell counts and diversity seen one year after transplant.

V lost 6 bases to trimming and J lost 5 bases, with 16 bases between them. The CDR3 loop spans 13 amino acids. Per germline, CDR1 SQVTM and CDR2 ANQGSEA. Points on this clonotype: As yet, its antigen is unknown.

This sample's TCRbeta library carried unique molecular identifier barcodes. TCRdb reanalysed the PCR reads using MiXCR and keeps one entry per CDR3 protein. The sample holds roughly 350,000 distinct CDR3 sequences; roughly 17% are singletons and the top ten take about 41%. This rearrangement joins TRBV29-1 to TRBJ2-5, with D tentatively TRBD1 or TRBD2 (5 bases each). The sequencing here drew on PBMCs, mostly from graft donor cells, taken 360 days after TCRalphabeta/CD19-depleted stem cell transplant. This receptor was taken from a male patient aged 2 to 10 who had a stem cell transplant for acute lymphoblastic leukemia, so the T cells may come from the graft donor. The CDR3 region is CSVRDGSVETQYF. CDR3 coding DNA: TGCAGCGTCCGGGACGGAAGCGTGGAGACCCAGTACTTC. The variable domain in full, completed from reference TRBV29-1 and TRBJ2-5, reads SAVISQKPSRDICQRGTSLTIQCQVDSQVTMMFWYRQQPGQSLTLIATANQGSEATYESGFVIDKFPISRPNLTFSTLTVSNMSPEDSSIYLCSVRDGSVETQYFGPGTRLLVL.